Reported below is one T cell receptor beta chain. Antigen: not known. Produced via immunoSEQ multiplex PCR; TCRdb's table is partial and in-frame only. The sample consists of 98,000 or so clones, roughly 87% of them appearing once. This record belongs to a study of PD-1 blockade in classical Hodgkin lymphoma. General study points: With CD4+ cells, TCR diversity rose significantly by C4D1, but not with CD8+ cells.

Every patient relapsed after autologous stem cell transplantation, and brentuximab vedotin exposure varied. The TCR comes from a human donor with classical Hodgkin lymphoma. This specimen consisted of peripheral blood mononuclear cells (PBMCs), obtained before the second cycle of nivolumab.

The CDR3, as DNA: TGTGCCAGCAGTCGTGCCAGGGGAGATACGCAGTATTTT. It encodes CASSRARGDTQYF. V and J are TRBV6-6 and TRBJ2-3, with D possibly being TRBD1 (6 bases). The V gene's germline CDR1 is MNHNY and CDR2 SVGAGI (reference sequence). This CDR3 spans 13 amino acids. The V end was cut by 5 bases, the J end by 5 bases, with 11 bases between.